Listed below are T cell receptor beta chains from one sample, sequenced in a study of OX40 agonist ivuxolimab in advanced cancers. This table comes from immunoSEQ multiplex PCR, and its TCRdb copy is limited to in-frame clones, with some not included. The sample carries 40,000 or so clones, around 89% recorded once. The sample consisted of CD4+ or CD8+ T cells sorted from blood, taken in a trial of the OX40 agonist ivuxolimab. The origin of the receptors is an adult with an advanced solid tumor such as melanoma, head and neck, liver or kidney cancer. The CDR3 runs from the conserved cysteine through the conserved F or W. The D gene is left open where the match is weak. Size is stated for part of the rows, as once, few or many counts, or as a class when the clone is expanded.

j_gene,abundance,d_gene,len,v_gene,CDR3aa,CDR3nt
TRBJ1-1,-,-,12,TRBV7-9,CASSYRELEAFF,TGTGCCAGCAGCTACCGGGAATTAGAAGCTTTCTTT
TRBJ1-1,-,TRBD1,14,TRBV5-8,CASSSDRGRTEAFF,TGTGCCAGCAGTTCGGACAGGGGAAGGACTGAAGCTTTCTTT
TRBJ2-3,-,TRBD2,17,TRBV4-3,CASSQDSGGAGTDTQYF,TGCGCCAGCAGCCAAGACAGCGGGGGGGCGGGCACAGATACGCAGTATTTT
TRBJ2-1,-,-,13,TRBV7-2,CASSPLRDGLQFF,TGTGCCAGCAGCCCCCTTAGGGACGGCCTGCAGTTCTTC
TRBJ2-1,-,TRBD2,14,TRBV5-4,CASSWTSGVGEQFF,TGTGCCAGCAGCTGGACTAGCGGGGTCGGTGAGCAGTTCTTC
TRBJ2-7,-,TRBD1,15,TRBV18,CASVKGLDRDYEQYF,TGTGCCAGCGTTAAAGGGCTGGACAGGGACTACGAGCAGTACTTC
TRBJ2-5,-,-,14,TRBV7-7,CASSLAGGQETQYF,TGTGCCAGCAGCTTGGCCGGCGGCCAAGAGACCCAGTACTTC
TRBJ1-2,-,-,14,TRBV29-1,CSVEAPGTPGGYTF,TGCAGCGTTGAAGCCCCCGGGACCCCTGGGGGCTACACCTTC
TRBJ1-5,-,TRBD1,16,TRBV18,CASSPTEGQGNQPQHF,TGTGCCAGCTCACCGACTGAGGGACAGGGGAATCAGCCCCAGCATTTT
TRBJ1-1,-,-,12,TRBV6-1,CASSNRVSEAFF,TGTGCCAGCAGCAATAGGGTATCTGAAGCTTTCTTT
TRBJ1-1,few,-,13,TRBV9,CASSVERNTEAFF,TGTGCCAGCAGCGTAGAGCGGAACACTGAAGCTTTCTTT
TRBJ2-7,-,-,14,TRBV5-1,CASSLMAQTYEQYF,TGCGCCAGTTCCCTGATGGCGCAAACCTACGAGCAGTACTTC
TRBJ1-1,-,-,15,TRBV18,CASSPPGGMNTEAFF,TGTGCCAGCTCACCCCCGGGAGGGATGAACACTGAAGCTTTCTTT
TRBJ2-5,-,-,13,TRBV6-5,CASSYSVRETQYF,TGTGCCAGCAGTTACTCAGTAAGAGAGACCCAGTACTTC
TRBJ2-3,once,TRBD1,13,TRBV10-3,CAIKGQGADTQYF,TGTGCCATCAAAGGACAGGGCGCAGATACGCAGTATTTT
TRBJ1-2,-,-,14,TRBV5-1,CASSLGTAREGYTF,TGCGCCAGCAGCCTAGGGACGGCCCGAGAGGGCTACACCTTC
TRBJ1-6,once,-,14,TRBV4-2,CASSQRENNSPLHF,TGTGCCAGCAGCCAAAGAGAAAATAATTCACCCCTCCACTTT
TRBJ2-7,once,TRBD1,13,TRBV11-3,CASSLATGVEQYF,TGTGCCAGCAGCTTGGCAACAGGGGTCGAGCAGTACTTC
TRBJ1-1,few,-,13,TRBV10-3,CANRREGGPEAFF,TGTGCCAACCGCAGGGAAGGTGGTCCTGAAGCTTTCTTT
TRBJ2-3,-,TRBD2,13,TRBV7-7,CASSLGRADTQYF,TGTGCTAGCAGCTTAGGGAGGGCCGATACGCAGTATTTT
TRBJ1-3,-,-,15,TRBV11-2,CASSEQRTAGNTIYF,TGTGCCAGCAGCGAGCAAAGGACGGCAGGAAACACCATATATTTT
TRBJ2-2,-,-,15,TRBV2,CASSERQRTGGELFF,TGTGCCAGCAGTGAAAGGCAGAGAACAGGCGGGGAGCTGTTTTTT
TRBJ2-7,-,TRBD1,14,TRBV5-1,CASSSGTGSYEQYF,TGCGCCAGCAGCTCCGGGACAGGGTCGTACGAGCAGTACTTC
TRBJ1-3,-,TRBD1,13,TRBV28,CASGTGGGNTIYF,TGTGCTTCTGGGACAGGGGGTGGAAACACCATATATTTT
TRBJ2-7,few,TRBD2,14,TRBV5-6,CASSLRGGLNEQYF,TGTGCCAGCAGCCTTCGGGGGGGCCTTAACGAGCAGTACTTC
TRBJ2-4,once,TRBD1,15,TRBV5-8,CASSLGTGAKNIQYF,TGTGCCAGCAGCCTAGGGACAGGGGCTAAAAACATTCAGTACTTC
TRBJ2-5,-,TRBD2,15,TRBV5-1,CASSPSLAGAGTQYF,TGCGCCAGCAGCCCGAGCCTAGCGGGCGCGGGAACCCAGTACTTC
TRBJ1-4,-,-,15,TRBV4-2,CASSQDPGANEKLFF,TGTGCCAGCAGCCAAGACCCGGGGGCTAATGAAAAACTGTTTTTT
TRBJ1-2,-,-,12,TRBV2,CASFLFGDGYTF,TGTGCCAGCTTTCTATTCGGGGATGGCTACACCTTC
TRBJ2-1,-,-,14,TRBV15,CATSRANSYNEQFF,TGTGCCACCAGCAGAGCAAACAGCTACAATGAGCAGTTCTTC
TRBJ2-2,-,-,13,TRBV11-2,CASSLWYSGELFF,TGTGCCAGCAGCTTATGGTATTCTGGGGAGCTGTTTTTT
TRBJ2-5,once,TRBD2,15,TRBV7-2,CASSFQRGAQETQYF,TGTGCCAGCAGCTTCCAGCGGGGGGCTCAAGAGACCCAGTACTTC
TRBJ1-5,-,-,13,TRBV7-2,CASSLGQGQPQHF,TGTGCCAGCAGCCTGGGACAAGGGCAGCCCCAGCATTTT
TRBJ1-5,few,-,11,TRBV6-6,CASSYGGPQHF,TGTGCCAGCAGTTACGGCGGCCCCCAGCATTTT
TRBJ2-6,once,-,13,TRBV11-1,CASSLALRHVLTF,TGTGCCAGCAGCTTAGCTCTTCGGCACGTCCTGACTTTC
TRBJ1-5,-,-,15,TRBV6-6,CASSKLGQSNQPQHF,TGTGCCAGCAGTAAGTTAGGACAGAGCAATCAGCCCCAGCATTTT
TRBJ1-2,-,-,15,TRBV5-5,CASSLGDPGVYGYTF,TGTGCCAGCAGCTTGGGGGATCCCGGGGTCTATGGCTACACCTTC
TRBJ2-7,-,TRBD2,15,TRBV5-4,CASSLPTSAGGEQYF,TGTGCCAGCAGCTTGCCGACTAGCGCTGGGGGCGAGCAGTACTTC
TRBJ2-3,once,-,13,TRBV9,CASSAQGTDTQYF,TGTGCCAGCAGCGCTCAGGGGACAGATACGCAGTATTTT
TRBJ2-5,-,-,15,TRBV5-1,CASSPGSRGQETQYF,TGCGCCAGCAGCCCGGGATCACGGGGCCAAGAGACCCAGTACTTC
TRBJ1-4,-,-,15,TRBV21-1,CASSPRRTSRRKLFF,TGTGCCAGCAGCCCGAGAAGGACCTCTCGGCGAAAACTGTTTTTT
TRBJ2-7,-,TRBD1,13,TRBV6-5,CATQTGGRYEQYF,TGTGCCACCCAGACAGGGGGCAGGTACGAGCAGTACTTC
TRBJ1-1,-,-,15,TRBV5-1,CASSLFDPMGSEAFF,TGCGCCAGCAGCTTGTTTGACCCTATGGGATCTGAAGCTTTCTTT
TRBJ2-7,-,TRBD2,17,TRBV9,CASSKTSGGELSYEQYF,TGTGCCAGCAGCAAGACTAGCGGGGGGGAACTCTCCTACGAGCAGTACTTC
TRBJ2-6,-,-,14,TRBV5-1,CASSVNSGANVLTF,TGCGCCAGCAGCGTTAACTCAGGGGCCAACGTCCTGACTTTC
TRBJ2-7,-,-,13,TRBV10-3,CAISASGTYEQYF,TGTGCCATCAGCGCCTCAGGGACCTACGAGCAGTACTTC